Each of the 8 T cell receptor beta chains below was sequenced from the same sample in a study of beta chain features in type 1 diabetes. Their antigens remain unidentified. Study-level results: For Type 1 diabetes patients, all four CD4+ subsets carried TCRB CDR3s that were moderately but significantly shorter.

Of the isolated RNA, all was reverse transcribed, and so the sequenced material was expressed TCRB transcripts. Sequenced by immunoSEQ multiplex PCR; TCRdb stores in-frame clones only, minus some. The sample lists roughly 350,000 clones, around 9.6% occurring once. Sequenced sample: central memory CD4+ T cells from blood. The receptors were gathered from a man in his thirties or forties with type 1 diabetes.

The table lists this clone with a few counts. The rearrangement uses TRBV27 and TRBJ2-5; D may be TRBD1 or TRBD2 (6 bases each). Germline V CDR1 and CDR2: MNHEY, SMNVEV (reference sequence). CDR3 size: 14 residues. Deletions cut 0 bases from V and 7 bases from J, with 12 bases between. CDR3 coding DNA: TGTGCCAGCAGTTTATCGAGCGGAGGGGGGACCCAGTACTTC. This translates into CASSLSSGGGTQYF.

V and J are TRBV9 and TRBJ1-1; 8 bases agree with TRBD1. The CDR3 is 15 amino acids. The germline gives CDR1 SGDLS, CDR2 YYNGEE. The J segment lost 3 bases and the V segment lost 9 bases, leaving 13 bases of the junction unmatched. In DNA form, the CDR3 reads TGTGCCAAAAGACTGTGGACAGGGAGGCACACTGAAGCTTTCTTT. This encodes CAKRLWTGRHTEAFF.

The chain couples TRBV28 to TRBJ1-2, with 8 bases that match TRBD1. In germline, CDR1 is MDHEN, CDR2 SYDVKM. The CDR3 totals 16 residues. With 2 bases clipped from V and 3 bases from J, the junction kept 8 bases outside the gene matches. The CDR3 protein is CASSLQGQGNYYGYTF. The CDR3 bases are TGTGCCAGCAGTTTACAAGGACAGGGAAATTACTATGGCTACACCTTC.

The chain links TRBV6-5 to TRBJ2-1; no clear D gene. The germline gives CDR1 MNHEY, CDR2 SVGAGI. The CDR3 spans 14 residues. Trimming shortened V by 6 bases and J by 4 bases, and 13 bases separated the two germline ends. The CDR3 protein is CASSPPGRYNEQFF. Written as DNA, the CDR3 is TGTGCCAGCAGCCCTCCCGGAAGATACAATGAGCAGTTCTTC.

This clone was seen only a few times. Other nucleotide sequences from this sample produce the same CDR3. CDR3 sequence reads: CASSLDPSTDTQYF. The CDR3 nucleotides are TGCGCCAGCAGCTTGGATCCTAGCACAGATACGCAGTATTTT. The rearrangement joins TRBV5-1 to TRBJ2-3; D uncertain. The CDR3 has 14 residues. The germline V and J ends were trimmed by 0 bases and 0 bases, with 5 bases remaining between them. In germline, CDR1 is SGHRS, CDR2 YFSETQ.

In its sample, this clone was seen a few times. The sample contains more than one DNA sequence encoding this CDR3. This sequence joins TRBV15 and TRBJ2-3; no clear D. Germline V gene sequence: CDR1 LNHNV, CDR2 YYDKDF (reference sequence). V was clipped by 0 bases and J by 2 bases, with 3 bases between them. There are 13 residues in the CDR3. The CDR3 is CATSRDDTDTQYF. The DNA of the CDR3 is TGTGCCACCAGCAGAGACGACACAGATACGCAGTATTTT.

In this sample, this clone turned up once. The chain couples TRBV6-5 to TRBJ2-7, with 7 bases identical to TRBD2. The ends lost 2 bases at V and 6 bases at J; junction bases unmatched: 10. The CDR3 totals 15 residues. Germline CDR1 reads MNHEY; CDR2 reads SVGAGI. The CDR3 DNA reads as TGTGCCAGCAGTTACGGGTCCGGGGCGGGAGCCGAGCAGTACTTC. Translating gives CASSYGSGAGAEQYF.

This clone was seen a few times. The gene calls are TRBV19 and TRBJ2-1; D is uncertain. From germline, CDR1 is LNHDA and CDR2 SQIVND (reference sequence). This CDR3 comprises 16 residues. Trimming cost V 4 bases and J 0 bases, with 13 bases left between them. CDR3 residues: CASSTATLSSYNEQFF. The DNA of the CDR3 is TGTGCCAGTAGTACCGCGACACTAAGCTCCTACAATGAGCAGTTCTTC.